This T cell receptor beta chain emerged from a study of human T cells and chemical hapten exposure. Study results and limitations: Expanded TCRs showed more large CDR3 clusters than pre-sensitization or healthy control sets. Expanded TCR counts at PT1 went up together with patch test score, a positive correlation.

In the original workflow: Counting gave a median of around 100,000 TCRs per sample, with values ranging from about 20,000 to 750,000. TCRdb fed the RACE reads into MiXCR, producing one record per CDR3 protein. The V and J calls reflect TCRdb's pipeline rather than the authors' work. The profile shows about 110,000 distinct CDR3 sequences, about 11% of them singletons. This clonotype was counted a few times. Antigen specificity is unknown. Looked up from germline, CDR1 is SGHVS and CDR2 is FNYEAQ. V lost 5 bases, J lost 4 bases, and 20 bases lay in between. The CDR3 runs to 17 residues. Time point denoted: patch test 1, 2 weeks after DPC sensitization. Treatment described: therapeutic diphenylcyclopropenone sensitization with weekly scalp DPC.

The chain joins TRBV7-6 to TRBJ2-2; maybe TRBD2 (6 bases). The sequence came from a middle-aged woman with alopecia areata. Some clones in this sample may be carry-over from other donors' samples. The source was whole blood, collected in connection with sensitization to the hapten diphenylcyclopropenone (DPC). CDR3 in amino acids: CASSARSTRGSTGELFF. The CDR3 DNA reads TGTGCCAGCAGCGCCAGAAGTACCCGGGGGAGCACCGGGGAGCTGTTTTTT. The complete variable domain, with remaining parts taken from reference TRBV7-6 and TRBJ2-2, reads GAGVSQSPRYKVTKRGQDVALRCDPISGHVSLYWYRQALGQGPEFLTYFNYEAQQDKSGLPNDRFSAERPEGSISTLTIQRTEQRDSAMYRCASSARSTRGSTGELFFGEGSRLTVL.